The clone carrying this T cell receptor (beta chain) was picked up many times. Its antigen is not identified. These data come from a study of metastatic and nonmetastatic thyroid tumors. Across the study: Repertoire comparison spanned blood and tumor or nodule tissue of malignant and benign thyroid patients. Notes on the study in general: Significantly higher TCR beta diversity was reportedly seen in malignant thyroid tumors than benign nodules, in blood and tumor.

Trimming removed 6 bases from V and 5 bases from J, with 7 bases in between. Germline V gene lookup returns CDR1 MDHEN and CDR2 SYDVKM. The CDR3 has 11 amino acids. No patient received treatment before thyroid surgery. TCRdb re-called the PCR reads via MiXCR. The sample lists roughly 93,000 clones; roughly 13% were seen once. Sequenced sample: blood. The rearrangement joins TRBV28 to TRBJ1-2; possibly TRBD1 for D (6 bases). This clonotype was sampled from a female donor with papillary thyroid cancer or a benign thyroid nodule (not recorded which). Some clones in this sample may be carry-over from other donors' samples. This CDR3 reads CASRQGYGYTF. The DNA for the CDR3 is TGTGCCAGCAGACAGGGATATGGCTACACCTTC.